This TCR beta chain was recovered during a study of response to subunit inactivated influenza vaccine. Trimming stripped 3 bases from V and 2 bases from J, with 9 bases between. This CDR3 is built from 14 residues. Germline CDR1 and CDR2: MDHEN and SYDVKM. TCRdb itself ran the RT-PCR reads through MiXCR, one entry per CDR3 protein. Found here are about 620,000 distinct CDR3 sequences, approximately 12% of them singletons; the top ten hold approximately 10%. This clonotype was seen a few times. The receptor was isolated from a man between 45 and 60 years old who received an inactivated influenza vaccine. Sequenced here: PBMCs from blood, sampled on the day of vaccination. The rearrangement links TRBV28 to TRBJ2-3; D is uncertain. The DNA of the CDR3 is TGTGCCAGCAGTTTTAGTGGGAACACAGATACGCAGTATTTT. Translated: CASSFSGNTDTQYF.